These 27 T cell receptor beta chains were sequenced from one sample in a study of blood T cell repertoires in COVID-19. Sequencing was performed with immunoSEQ multiplex PCR; in TCRdb, only in-frame clones are kept and a portion is missing. The sample holds approximately 190,000 clones, just over 85% seen once. Input material: peripheral blood. All receptors come from a man of 80 years or more with acute or convalescent COVID-19.

This clone was observed once. The chain employs TRBV21-1 and TRBJ1-3. TRBV21-1 has pseudogene status. This CDR3 region has 15 residues. This chain's CDR3 is CASSKAMRAGNTIYF. The CDR3 DNA is TGTGCCAGCAGCAAAGCAATGAGGGCTGGAAACACCATATATTTT.

This chain connects TRBV11-2 to TRBJ2-5; D perhaps matches TRBD1 (6 bases). The CDR3 has 14 amino acids. Germline CDR1 reads SGHAT; CDR2 reads FQNNGV. Trimming removed 2 bases at V and 4 bases at J, with 11 bases between. CDR3 sequence reads: CASSLPGQLETQYF. For the CDR3, the DNA is TGTGCCAGCAGCTTACCCGGACAGTTAGAGACCCAGTACTTC. Variable domain in full (rest from reference TRBV11-2 and TRBJ2-5): EAGVAQSPRYKIIEKRQSVAFWCNPISGHATLYWYQQILGQGPKLLIQFQNNGVVDDSQLPKDRFSAERLKGVDSTLKIQPAKLEDSAVYLCASSLPGQLETQYFGPGTRLLVL.

The rearrangement uses TRBV9 and TRBJ2-7; D not certain. The CDR3 extends over 14 amino acids. The V gene's germline CDR1 is SGDLS and CDR2 YYNGEE. V shed 0 bases and J shed 0 bases, with 7 bases lying between them. The CDR3 loop is CASSVARSSYEQYF. The CDR3 DNA is TGTGCCAGCAGCGTAGCCAGAAGCTCCTACGAGCAGTACTTC.

The gene calls are TRBV7-2 and TRBJ1-1; D is possibly TRBD1 (5 bases). The V gene's germline CDR1 is SGHTA and CDR2 FQGNSA. Trimming shortened V by 7 bases and J by 1 base, and 10 bases separated the two germline ends. The CDR3 is 13 residues long. The CDR3 DNA reads as TGTGCCAGCAAAAGGCAGGGGAACACTGAAGCTTTCTTT. This encodes CASKRQGNTEAFF.

This clone was found once. The chain couples TRBV11-1 to TRBJ2-5; maybe TRBD2 (6 bases). The CDR3 sequence is 13 residues long. Trimming cost V 6 bases and J 2 bases, with 10 bases left between them. CDR1 is SGHAT and CDR2 is FQDESV in the germline V gene (reference sequence). This chain's CDR3 is CASSLLAQETQYF. CDR3 sequence (DNA): TGTGCCAGCAGTTTACTAGCACAAGAGACCCAGTACTTC.

The chain links TRBV18 to TRBJ2-3; unclear D gene. CDR1 KGHSH and CDR2 LQKENI come from the germline V gene. CDR3 length: 14 amino acids. The V end was cut by 0 bases, the J end by 5 bases, with 9 bases between. For the CDR3, the DNA is TGTGCCAGCTCACCACCGGGCTCGCAAGATACGCAGTATTTT. It specifies CASSPPGSQDTQYF.

The chain has TRBV15 and TRBJ1-6, with 7 bases identical to TRBD1. J was trimmed by 8 bases and V by 0 bases; bases with no gene match: 1. This CDR3 region has 14 residues. In germline, CDR1 is LNHNV, CDR2 YYDKDF (reference sequence). This chain's CDR3 is CATSRDQGDSPLHF. DNA for the CDR3: TGTGCCACCAGCAGAGATCAGGGGGATTCACCCCTCCACTTT. The full variable domain, its missing parts supplied by reference TRBV15 and TRBJ1-6, is DAMVIQNPRYQVTQFGKPVTLSCSQTLNHNVMYWYQQKSSQAPKLLFHYYDKDFNNEADTPDNFQSRRPNTSFCFLDIRSPGLGDTAMYLCATSRDQGDSPLHFGNGTRLTVT.

The rearrangement uses TRBV6-6 and TRBJ2-5; D unresolved. Deletions cut 6 bases from V and 2 bases from J, with 7 bases between. The CDR3 is 12 amino acids. Per germline, CDR1 MNHNY and CDR2 SVGAGI (reference sequence). CDR3 in DNA: TGTGCCAGCAGGGGCCGACAAGAGACCCAGTACTTC. Residues: CASRGRQETQYF.

V is TRBV9 and J is TRBJ2-3; 8 positions agree with TRBD2. The trim removed 0 bases at V and 4 bases at J, leaving 13 bases unmatched. Germline CDR1 and CDR2: SGDLS and YYNGEE. CDR3 length: 18 amino acids. The CDR3 reads CASSVGLAGAFLPDTQYF. In DNA, the CDR3 is TGTGCCAGCAGCGTAGGTCTAGCGGGCGCATTCCTGCCAGATACGCAGTATTTT.

The genes are TRBV30 and TRBJ2-7; D is perhaps TRBD2 (5 bases). The V end lost 1 base, the J end lost 1 base, and 8 bases lay between the germline ends. The CDR3 runs to 13 residues. Looked up from germline, CDR1 is GTSNPN and CDR2 is SVGIG (reference sequence). This chain's CDR3 is CAWSELVSYEQYF. In nucleotides, the CDR3 is TGTGCCTGGAGTGAACTAGTATCCTACGAGCAGTACTTC.

The chain uses TRBV7-9 and TRBJ2-5, with a weak D call TRBD2 (6 bases). CDR1 and CDR2 from the germline V gene are SEHNR and FQNEAQ (reference sequence). V was pared by 2 bases and J by 5 bases, with 9 bases between. The length of the CDR3 is 13 residues. The CDR3 DNA reads TGTGCCAGCAGCTTATCAGGGAGGGAGACCCAGTACTTC. Translating gives CASSLSGRETQYF.

This chain joins TRBV14 and TRBJ1-1; D not resolved. V was clipped by 2 bases and J by 5 bases, with 18 bases between them. The CDR3 loop spans 16 amino acids. Per the germline V gene, CDR1 is SGHDN and CDR2 is FVKESK. The CDR3 DNA reads TGTGCCAGCAGCCAAATTATTTTAGCGAGGGAGACTGAAGCTTTCTTT. It codes for CASSQIILARETEAFF.

V usage is TRBV7-3 and J usage is TRBJ1-2, with D unclear. The CDR3 runs to 14 residues. Trimming left V 5 bases short and J 4 bases short, with 14 bases between. Germline V CDR1 and CDR2: SGHTA, FQGTGA. CDR3 bases: TGTGCCAGCAGCCCCCGTGGGAGGCCCTATGGCTACACCTTC. This sequence encodes CASSPRGRPYGYTF.

The chain is built from TRBV6-5 and TRBJ2-3; 7 bases are a match to TRBD2. Trimming took 1 base from V and 9 from J; bases not matched to a gene: 4. From germline, CDR1 is MNHEY and CDR2 SVGAGI. This CDR3 spans 13 amino acids. DNA for the CDR3: TGTGCCAGCAGTTACTTACACGGGGGGACGCAGTATTTT. This encodes CASSYLHGGTQYF.

This clone was seen once. This chain links TRBV7-2 with TRBJ2-1; D is possibly TRBD2 (6 bases). Germline-derived CDR1 and CDR2 are SGHTA and FQGNSA. The CDR3 contains 16 residues. The V end lost 8 bases, the J end lost 1 base, and 18 bases lay between the germline ends. CDR3 protein: CASRGGLRGSYNEQFF. CDR3 DNA: TGTGCCAGCCGCGGCGGACTCCGGGGGTCCTACAATGAGCAGTTCTTC.

In this sample, this clone turned up a few times. The V gene is TRBV2, the J gene TRBJ1-4, with D tentatively TRBD1 (6 bases). CDR1 and CDR2 from the germline V gene are SNHLY and FYNNEI. This CDR3 comprises 16 residues. Deletions cut 3 bases from V and 2 bases from J, with 13 bases between. The CDR3 DNA reads TGTGCCAGCAGTGAGGGGTCTACAGGGACTAATGAAAAACTGTTTTTT. It yields the protein CASSEGSTGTNEKLFF.

The chain is built from TRBV15 and TRBJ1-2, with D uncertain. Germline-derived CDR1 and CDR2 are LNHNV and YYDKDF (reference sequence). The CDR3 has 12 residues. V shed 4 bases and J shed 4 bases, with 7 bases lying between them. CDR3 in DNA: TGTGCCACCAGCAATCGGGGCTATGGCTACACCTTC. Translating gives CATSNRGYGYTF.

J is TRBJ2-2 and V is TRBV11-3, with TRBD1 matching 9 bases. Germline assignment: CDR1 SGHNT and CDR2 YENEEA. The V gene end was trimmed by 6 bases and the J gene end by 1 base; junction bases not matched to a gene: 3. The CDR3 covers 15 residues. CDR3 coding DNA: TGTGCCAGCAGTCCGACAGGGGGGAACACCGGGGAGCTGTTTTTT. Encoded protein: CASSPTGGNTGELFF.

The J gene is TRBJ2-2, the V gene TRBV11-2; D may be TRBD1 (5 bases). V lost 3 bases and J 5 bases, leaving 7 bases between the germline ends. The CDR3 has 13 residues. Germline loops: CDR1 SGHAT, CDR2 FQNNGV. In nucleotides, the CDR3 is TGTGCCAGCAGCTTGGGGCTGACCGGGGAGCTGTTTTTT. Its protein product is CASSLGLTGELFF.

Here the CDR3 DNA reads TGTGCCAGTAGTTTCCGGGACAGGGGAGGCTATGGCTACACCTTC. Protein: CASSFRDRGGYGYTF. The chain is built from TRBV19 and TRBJ1-2; 10 nucleotides agree with TRBD1. Losses at the gene ends were 5 bases for V and 4 bases for J; bases not matched to a gene: 7. The CDR3 is 15 residues long. Looked up from germline, CDR1 is LNHDA and CDR2 is SQIVND (reference sequence).

This rearrangement joins TRBV7-9 to TRBJ1-5; tentatively, D is TRBD1 (5 bases). Germline V gene sequence: CDR1 SEHNR, CDR2 FQNEAQ (reference sequence). The CDR3 runs 13 residues. Trimming left V 6 bases short and J 6 bases short, with 12 bases between. The CDR3 here is CASSAGGSQPQHF. CDR3 DNA: TGTGCCAGCAGTGCGGGGGGGAGTCAGCCCCAGCATTTT.

In the case of this clone: An end of the junction does not agree with germline; a read error may underlie this. The chain combines TRBV5-1 with TRBJ2-2, with 13 bases matching TRBD2. CDR3 length equals 18 residues. CDR1 and CDR2 from the germline V gene are SGHRS and YFSETQ. The CDR3 loop is CASRLLAGGAGATGELFF. The CDR3 DNA follows: TGCGCCAGCCGCTTACTAGCGGGAGGGGCGGGGGCCACCGGGGAGCTGTTTTTT.

CDR3: CSVVEYTEAFF. CDR3 bases: TGCAGCGTTGTGGAGTACACTGAAGCTTTCTTT. This sequence joins TRBV29-1 and TRBJ1-1, with unresolved D. Trimming took 4 bases from V and 3 from J, leaving 6 bases between them. The CDR3 covers 11 residues. Germline V gene data show CDR1 as SQVTM and CDR2 as ANQGSEA.

V and J are TRBV7-2 and TRBJ1-3; D is ambiguous. V gave up 1 base and J gave up 0 bases, with 7 bases separating them. The germline V gene encodes CDR1 SGHTA and CDR2 FQGNSA. The CDR3 spans 15 residues. The CDR3 protein is CASSLVGVSGNTIYF. CDR3 coding DNA: TGTGCCAGCAGCTTAGTCGGGGTCTCTGGAAACACCATATATTTT.

The J gene is TRBJ2-5, the V gene TRBV7-2, with a weak D call TRBD2 (6 bases). V was cut by 1 base and J by 0 bases, with 12 bases left in between. Germline lookup yields CDR1 SGHTA and CDR2 FQGNSA. CDR3 length: 16 amino acids. CDR3 residues: CASSLGRTTYQETQYF. DNA of the CDR3: TGTGCCAGCAGCTTAGGGAGGACTACCTACCAAGAGACCCAGTACTTC. The full variable domain, completed using reference TRBV7-2 and TRBJ2-5, is GAGVSQSPSNKVTEKGKDVELRCDPISGHTALYWYRQSLGQGLEFLIYFQGNSAPDKSGLPSDRFSAERTGGSVSTLTIQRTQQEDSAVYLCASSLGRTTYQETQYFGPGTRLLVL.

The V and J genes are TRBV6-2 or TRBV6-3 and TRBJ2-3, with D tentatively TRBD2 (5 bases). The CDR3 runs to 15 residues. V was pared by 6 bases and J by 3 bases, with 16 bases between. Germline CDR1 and CDR2: MNHEY and SVGEGT. CDR3 sequence reads: CASSRTLTFTDTQYF. The CDR3 DNA sequence: TGTGCCAGCAGCAGGACTCTTACCTTTACAGATACGCAGTATTTT.

In its sample, this clone was seen once. This chain uses TRBV25-1 with TRBJ2-1; 9 bases align to TRBD1. Germline trimming cut 8 bases from V and 10 bases from J; bases unmatched to any gene: 12. The germline CDR1 and CDR2 sequences are MGHDK and SYGVNS. This CDR3 is 14 amino acids long. The CDR3 sequence: CASGGDRVPEEQFF. The DNA of the CDR3 is TGTGCCAGCGGGGGGGACAGGGTACCTGAAGAGCAGTTCTTC.